The next 14 T cell receptor beta chains were all read from a single sample in a study of T-cell reconstitution after alpha-beta-depleted transplantation in children. Unique molecular identifiers were incorporated into the prepared TCRbeta library. TCRdb fed the PCR reads into MiXCR, producing one record per CDR3 protein. The data show around 440,000 distinct CDR3 sequences, with 15% to 20% seen just once and under 30% held by the top ten. The sequencing here drew on PBMCs, mostly from graft donor cells, taken 360 days after TCRalphabeta/CD19-depleted stem cell transplant. Receptors were obtained from a boy less than two years old who had a stem cell transplant for Wiskott-Aldrich syndrome, so the T cells may come from the graft donor.

The chain recombines TRBV12-3 or TRBV12-4 with TRBJ2-7; TRBD2 matches 8 bases. The CDR3 covers 14 residues. Trimming cost V 2 bases and J 6 bases; bases outside gene matches: 6. The CDR3: CASSLHGGAGEQYF. The CDR3, as DNA: TGTGCCAGCAGTTTACACGGGGGGGCGGGCGAGCAGTACTTC.

This rearrangement joins TRBV30 to TRBJ2-7, with D possibly being TRBD1 (5 bases). The CDR3 loop spans 15 amino acids. CDR1 is GTSNPN and CDR2 is SVGIG in the germline V gene (reference sequence). Trimming took off 2 bases at V and 5 bases at J, with 19 bases between the two ends. The CDR3 DNA reads TGTGCCTGGAGTCCCCCCGACAGCCCTGAGAACGAGCAGTACTTC. It codes for CAWSPPDSPENEQYF.

The chain uses TRBV12-3 or TRBV12-4 and TRBJ2-2, with D tentatively TRBD2 (7 bases). Trimming removed 4 bases from V and 5 bases from J, with 17 bases in between. The CDR3 consists of 16 residues. CDR3 bases: TGTGCCAGCAGTTGGACAGCGGGGTTGGGGACCGGGGAGCTGTTTTTT. This encodes CASSWTAGLGTGELFF.

The chain links TRBV20-1 to TRBJ2-4; 10 bases map to TRBD2. CDR3 length: 14 residues. Germline V gene data show CDR1 as DFQATT and CDR2 as SNEGSKA (reference sequence). With 5 bases clipped from V and 3 bases from J, the junction kept 4 bases outside the gene matches. The CDR3 DNA reads as TGCAGTGCTTCATTAGCGGGAGGCAAAAACATTCAGTACTTC. Amino acid sequence: CSASLAGGKNIQYF.

About this clonotype: The junction and the germline gene differ at one end; a read error may be behind it. V and J are TRBV3-1 and TRBJ2-3; 9 bases align to TRBD1. Germline CDR1 reads LGHDT; CDR2 reads YNNKEL (reference sequence). The CDR3 length is 13 residues. In DNA form, the CDR3 reads TGTGCCAGCAACCAACAGGGGGCGGATACGCAGTATTTT. Its protein is CASNQQGADTQYF.

This clonotype was counted a few times. CDR3 sequence: CATSRGDRVKAFF. The CDR3 region has the DNA TGTGCCACCAGCAGAGGGGACAGGGTGAAAGCTTTCTTT. The chain joins TRBV15 to TRBJ1-1; 9 bases match TRBD1. V dropped 1 base and J dropped 9; count of bases not matched to a gene: 3. The CDR3 runs to 13 residues. Germline loops: CDR1 LNHNV, CDR2 YYDKDF (reference sequence).

This clonotype has more than one count but fewer than ten. This chain uses TRBV12-3 or TRBV12-4 with TRBJ1-5, with D possibly matching TRBD1 (5 bases). The CDR3 length is 15 residues. Trimming removed 5 bases at V and 3 bases at J, with 14 bases between. The CDR3 region has the DNA TGTGCCAGCAGTCTCACGGACACGGTCAATCAGCCCCAGCATTTT. Protein product: CASSLTDTVNQPQHF.

The chain combines TRBV14 with TRBJ1-1, with 8 bases identical to TRBD1. This CDR3 has 16 residues. J gave up 8 bases and V 5 bases, and 16 bases lay outside the gene matches. Looked up from germline, CDR1 is SGHDN and CDR2 is FVKESK. CDR3 sequence reads: CASSTGTGVRGWEAFF. The DNA of the CDR3 is TGTGCCAGCAGCACCGGGACAGGAGTTAGGGGCTGGGAAGCTTTCTTT.

This clonotype was picked up a small number of times. This chain connects TRBV4-1 to TRBJ2-3; D gene unclear. The CDR3 spans 14 residues. Trimming shortened V by 7 bases and J by 7 bases, and 18 bases separated the two germline ends. Germline CDR1 and CDR2: MGHRA and YSYEKL. CDR3 in DNA: TGCGCCAGCACAGAGCAACTGGTAGCCAATACGCAGTATTTT. The encoded protein is CASTEQLVANTQYF.

The chain employs TRBV12-3 or TRBV12-4 and TRBJ2-7; 10 bases fit TRBD2. The CDR3 runs to 14 residues. V lost 6 bases, J lost 3 bases, and 5 bases stayed unmatched. The CDR3 protein is CASRPSGSIYEQYF. The CDR3 bases are TGTGCCAGCAGGCCTAGCGGGAGTATCTACGAGCAGTACTTC.

In this sample, this clonotype turned up a few times. The junction differs from germline at one of its ends, possibly a read error. The V call is TRBV4-3, the J call TRBJ2-1; 8 positions match TRBD2. This CDR3 has 18 amino acids. The germline CDR1 and CDR2 sequences are LGHNA and YSLEER. CDR3 coding DNA: TGCGCCAGCAGCCCGGGACTAGTTCTACCTTCCTCCAACAATGAGCAGTTCTTC. This encodes CASSPGLVLPSSNNEQFF.

This chain connects TRBV24-1 to TRBJ2-7; tentative D call: TRBD2 (6 bases). V lost 3 bases and J 4 bases, leaving 6 bases between the germline ends. CDR1 and CDR2 (germline): KGHDR, SFDVKD. The CDR3 runs 12 residues. This CDR3 reads CATSDGGYEQYF. The CDR3 DNA follows: TGTGCCACCAGTGATGGGGGGTACGAGCAGTACTTC.

The chain combines TRBV20-1 with TRBJ1-4; D is perhaps TRBD1 (6 bases). The CDR3 contains 13 residues. The V gene's germline CDR1 is DFQATT and CDR2 SNEGSKA (reference sequence). V was shortened by 1 base and J by 8 bases, with 11 bases between the two germline ends. The CDR3 is CSARAEGGEKLFF. For the CDR3, the DNA is TGCAGTGCTAGAGCGGAGGGGGGCGAAAAACTGTTTTTT.

This clonotype was seen a few times. The gene calls are TRBV27 and TRBJ1-2; TRBD1 agrees at 7 bases. The V gene end was trimmed by 4 bases and the J gene end by 4 bases; junction bases not matched to a gene: 6. The V gene's germline CDR1 is MNHEY and CDR2 SMNVEV (reference sequence). The CDR3 has 14 residues. DNA of the CDR3: TGTGCCAGCAGTTCAGGGGGGCAAGGCTATGGCTACACCTTC. It yields the protein CASSSGGQGYGYTF.